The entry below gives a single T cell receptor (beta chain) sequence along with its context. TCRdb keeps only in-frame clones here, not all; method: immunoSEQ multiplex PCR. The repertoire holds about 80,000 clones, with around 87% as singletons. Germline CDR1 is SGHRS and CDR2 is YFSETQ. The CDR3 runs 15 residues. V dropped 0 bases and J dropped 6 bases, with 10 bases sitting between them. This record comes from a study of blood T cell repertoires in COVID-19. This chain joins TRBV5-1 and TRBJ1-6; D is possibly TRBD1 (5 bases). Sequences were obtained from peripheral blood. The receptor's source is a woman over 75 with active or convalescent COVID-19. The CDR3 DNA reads TGCGCCAGCAGCTTGGGTAGGGGTCCTAATTCACCCCTCCACTTT. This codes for CASSLGRGPNSPLHF.